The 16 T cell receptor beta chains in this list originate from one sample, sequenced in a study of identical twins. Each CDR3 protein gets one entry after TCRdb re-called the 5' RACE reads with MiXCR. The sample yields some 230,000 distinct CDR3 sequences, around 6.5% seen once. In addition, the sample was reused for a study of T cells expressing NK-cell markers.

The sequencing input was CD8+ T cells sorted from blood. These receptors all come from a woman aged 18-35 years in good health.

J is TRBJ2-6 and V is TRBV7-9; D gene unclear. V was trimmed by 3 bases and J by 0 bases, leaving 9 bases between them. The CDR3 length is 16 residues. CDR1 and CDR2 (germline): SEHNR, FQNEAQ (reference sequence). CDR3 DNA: TGTGCCAGCAGCTTTGTTAGGGACTCTGGGGCCAACGTCCTGACTTTC. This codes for CASSFVRDSGANVLTF.

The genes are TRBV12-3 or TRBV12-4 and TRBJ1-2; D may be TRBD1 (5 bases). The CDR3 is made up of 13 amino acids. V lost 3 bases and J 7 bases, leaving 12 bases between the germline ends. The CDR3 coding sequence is TGTGCCAGCAGTTTCGGGGACGCTAGTGGCTACACCTTC. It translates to CASSFGDASGYTF.

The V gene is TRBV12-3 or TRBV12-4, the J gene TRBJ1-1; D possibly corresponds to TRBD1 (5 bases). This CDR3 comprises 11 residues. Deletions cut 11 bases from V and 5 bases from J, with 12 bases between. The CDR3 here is CAGGVGTEAFF. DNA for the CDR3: TGTGCCGGGGGGGTTGGAACTGAAGCTTTCTTT.

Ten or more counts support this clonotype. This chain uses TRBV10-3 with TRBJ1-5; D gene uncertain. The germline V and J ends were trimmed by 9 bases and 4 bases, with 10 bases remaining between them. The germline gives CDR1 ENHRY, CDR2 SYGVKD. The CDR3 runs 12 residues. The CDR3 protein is CAIQSGNQPQHF. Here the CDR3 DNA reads TGTGCCATTCAATCCGGTAATCAGCCCCAGCATTTT.

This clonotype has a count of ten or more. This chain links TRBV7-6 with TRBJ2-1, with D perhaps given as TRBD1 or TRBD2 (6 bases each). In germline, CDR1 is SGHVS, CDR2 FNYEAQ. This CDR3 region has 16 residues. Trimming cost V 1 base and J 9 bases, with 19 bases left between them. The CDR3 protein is CASSLEGGLPRGEQFF. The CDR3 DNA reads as TGTGCCAGCAGCTTAGAAGGGGGACTTCCCAGAGGTGAGCAGTTCTTC.

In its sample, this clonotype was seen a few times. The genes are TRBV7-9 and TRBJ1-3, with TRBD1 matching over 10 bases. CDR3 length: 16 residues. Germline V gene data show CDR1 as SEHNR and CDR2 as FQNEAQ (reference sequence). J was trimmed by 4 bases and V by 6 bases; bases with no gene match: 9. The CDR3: CASRRADRGSGNTIYF. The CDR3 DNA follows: TGTGCCAGCAGACGAGCGGACAGGGGGTCAGGAAACACCATATATTTT.

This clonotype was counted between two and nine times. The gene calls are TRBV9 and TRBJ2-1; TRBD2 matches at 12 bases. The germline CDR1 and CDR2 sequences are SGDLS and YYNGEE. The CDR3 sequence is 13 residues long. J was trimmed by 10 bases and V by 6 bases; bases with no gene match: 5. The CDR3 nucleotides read TGTGCCAGCAACCTAGCGGGAGGGGAAGAGCAGTTCTTC. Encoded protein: CASNLAGGEEQFF.

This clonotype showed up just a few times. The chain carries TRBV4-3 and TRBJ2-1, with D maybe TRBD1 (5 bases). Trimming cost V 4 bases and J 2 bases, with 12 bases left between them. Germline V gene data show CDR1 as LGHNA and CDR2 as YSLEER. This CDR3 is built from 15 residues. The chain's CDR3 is CASSLNLGAYNEQFF. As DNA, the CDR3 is TGCGCCAGCAGCCTGAACTTAGGGGCCTACAATGAGCAGTTCTTC.

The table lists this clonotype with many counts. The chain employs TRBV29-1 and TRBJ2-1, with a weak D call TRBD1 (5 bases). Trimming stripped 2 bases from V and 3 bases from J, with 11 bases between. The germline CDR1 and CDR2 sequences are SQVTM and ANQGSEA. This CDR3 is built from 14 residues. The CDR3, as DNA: TGCAGCGTTGAATTAAGCAGGGTCTACAATGAGCAGTTCTTC. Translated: CSVELSRVYNEQFF.

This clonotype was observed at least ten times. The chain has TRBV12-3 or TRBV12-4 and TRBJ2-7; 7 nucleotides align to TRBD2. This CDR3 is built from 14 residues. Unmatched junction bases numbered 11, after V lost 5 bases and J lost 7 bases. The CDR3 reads CASSPTGLGGEQYF. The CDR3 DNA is TGTGCCAGCAGTCCCACAGGTCTGGGAGGGGAGCAGTACTTC.

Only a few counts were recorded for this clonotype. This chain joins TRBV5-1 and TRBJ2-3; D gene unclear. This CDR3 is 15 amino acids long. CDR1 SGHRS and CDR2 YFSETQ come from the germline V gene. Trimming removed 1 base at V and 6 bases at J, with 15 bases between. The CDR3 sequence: CASSLRSQSVDTQYF. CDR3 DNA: TGCGCCAGCAGCTTGCGATCCCAGAGTGTGGATACGCAGTATTTT.

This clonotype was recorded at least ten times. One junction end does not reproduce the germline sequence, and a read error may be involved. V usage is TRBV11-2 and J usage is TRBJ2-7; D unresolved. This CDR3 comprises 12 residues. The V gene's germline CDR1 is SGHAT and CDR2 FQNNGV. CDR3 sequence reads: CASSLAPYEQYF. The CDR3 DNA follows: TGTGCCAGCAGTTTAGCCCCCTACGAGCAGTACTTC. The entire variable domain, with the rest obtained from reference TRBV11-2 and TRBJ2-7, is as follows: EAGVAQSPRYKIIEKRQSVAFWCNPISGHATLYWYQQILGQGPKLLIQFQNNGVVDDSQLPKDRFSAERLKGVDSTLKIQPAKLEDSAVYLCASSLAPYEQYFGPGTRLTVT.

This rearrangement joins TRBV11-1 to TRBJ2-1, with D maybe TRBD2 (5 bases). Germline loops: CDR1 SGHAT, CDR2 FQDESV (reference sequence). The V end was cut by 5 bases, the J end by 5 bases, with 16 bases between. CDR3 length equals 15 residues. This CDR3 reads CASSLPERANNEQFF. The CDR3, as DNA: TGTGCCAGCAGCCTACCGGAGAGGGCCAACAATGAGCAGTTCTTC.

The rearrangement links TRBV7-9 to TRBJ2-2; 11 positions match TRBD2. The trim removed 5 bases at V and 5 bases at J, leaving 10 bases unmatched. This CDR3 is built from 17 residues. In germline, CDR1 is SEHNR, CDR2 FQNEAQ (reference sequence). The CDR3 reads CASSQELAGVRTGELFF. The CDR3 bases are TGTGCCAGCAGCCAAGAACTAGCGGGGGTACGAACCGGGGAGCTGTTTTTT. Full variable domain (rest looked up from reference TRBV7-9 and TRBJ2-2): DTGVSQNPRHKITKRGQNVTFRCDPISEHNRLYWYRQTLGQGPEFLTYFQNEAQLEKSRLLSDRFSAERPKGSFSTLEIQRTEQGDSAMYLCASSQELAGVRTGELFFGEGSRLTVL.

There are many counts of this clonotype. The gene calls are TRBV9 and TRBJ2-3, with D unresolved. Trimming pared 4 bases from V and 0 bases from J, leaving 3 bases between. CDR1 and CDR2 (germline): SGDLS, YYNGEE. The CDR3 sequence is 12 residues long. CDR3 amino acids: CASSPSTDTQYF. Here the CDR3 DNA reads TGTGCCAGCAGCCCAAGCACAGATACGCAGTATTTT.

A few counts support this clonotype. This chain's CDR3 is CASSLSPGGTYEQYF. The CDR3 region has the DNA TGCGCCAGCAGCTTGTCCCCCGGGGGGACCTACGAGCAGTACTTC. The genes are TRBV5-1 and TRBJ2-7, with 7 positions matching TRBD2. This CDR3 has 15 amino acids. CDR1 and CDR2 from the germline V gene are SGHRS and YFSETQ. The trim removed 1 base at V and 2 bases at J, leaving 6 bases unmatched.